This passage covers 3 T cell receptor beta chains from one sample sequenced in a study of blood T cell repertoires in COVID-19. Sequenced by immunoSEQ multiplex PCR; TCRdb stores in-frame clones only, minus some. The sample contains just under 350,000 clones, 91% of which appear only once. The sample consisted of peripheral blood. The receptors originated from a woman aged 18-29 years who had recovered from COVID-19.

This chain connects TRBV19 to TRBJ1-1; D possibly corresponds to TRBD1 (6 bases). Trimming removed 5 bases at V and 4 bases at J, with 11 bases between. Germline CDR1 is LNHDA and CDR2 is SQIVND (reference sequence). This CDR3 is built from 13 residues. The CDR3 here is CASSDRILTEAFF. The CDR3 bases are TGTGCCAGTAGTGACAGGATCCTCACTGAAGCTTTCTTT. The whole variable domain, filled in from reference TRBV19 and TRBJ1-1, reads DGGITQSPKYLFRKEGQNVTLSCEQNLNHDAMYWYRQDPGQGLRLIYYSQIVNDFQKGDIAEGYSVSREKKESFPLTVTSAQKNPTAFYLCASSDRILTEAFFGQGTRLTVV.

This clone was recorded only once. The chain joins TRBV12-5 to TRBJ2-6; D is unresolved. This CDR3 region has 17 residues. Germline CDR1 reads LGHNT; CDR2 reads FRNRAP. V was trimmed by 0 bases and J by 1 base, leaving 10 bases between them. This chain's CDR3 is CASGLVAVVSGANVLTF. The CDR3 nucleotides read TGTGCTAGTGGTTTGGTGGCAGTTGTATCTGGGGCCAACGTCCTGACTTTC.

The DNA for the CDR3 is TGTGCCAGCAGTTACTCGGGACAGGGGTTAGACACCATATATTTT. Amino acids: CASSYSGQGLDTIYF. The rearrangement uses TRBV6-5 and TRBJ1-3; 10 positions agree with TRBD1. J lost 8 bases, V lost 0 bases, and 4 bases had no gene match. The germline V gene encodes CDR1 MNHEY and CDR2 SVGAGI. The CDR3 consists of 15 residues.